The 28 T cell receptor beta chains reported below all come from one sample, sequenced in a study of blood T cell repertoires in COVID-19. The method was immunoSEQ multiplex PCR; TCRdb's version includes in-frame clones alone and lacks a portion of them. The sample has 150,000 to 200,000 clones, around 85% seen once; the top ten hold about 9.4%. The sequenced sample was peripheral blood. The source of these receptors is a woman of 80 years or more with acute or convalescent COVID-19.

J is TRBJ1-6 and V is TRBV14; tentative D call: TRBD1 (5 bases). The CDR3 totals 14 residues. CDR1 is SGHDN, CDR2 FVKESK, per germline. V shed 4 bases and J shed 10 bases, with 14 bases lying between them. The CDR3 protein is CASSPVGRDSPLHF. DNA of the CDR3: TGTGCCAGCAGCCCCGTGGGGAGGGACTCACCCCTCCACTTT.

This chain connects TRBV19 to TRBJ2-1, with TRBD2 matching 10 bases. The CDR3 totals 15 residues. Germline V CDR1 and CDR2: LNHDA, SQIVND (reference sequence). Trimming removed 5 bases from V and 4 bases from J; junction bases left unmatched: 5. As DNA, the CDR3 is TGTGCCAGTAGTCGAGGACTAGCGGATTACAATGAGCAGTTCTTC. Its translation: CASSRGLADYNEQFF.

V usage is TRBV12-5 and J usage is TRBJ1-5; tentatively, D is TRBD1 (6 bases). The ends were cut back, 3 bases at V and 2 bases at J, with 8 bases in the middle. This CDR3 is 14 amino acids long. Looked up from germline, CDR1 is LGHNT and CDR2 is FRNRAP. The CDR3 nucleotides read TGTGCTAGTGGTTTAGGGGGAGGCAATCAGCCCCAGCATTTT. It is translated as CASGLGGGNQPQHF.

V gene TRBV7-2 combines with J gene TRBJ1-2, with D possibly matching TRBD1 (5 bases). The CDR3 has 16 amino acids. Trimming took off 1 base at V and 4 bases at J, with 16 bases between the two ends. Germline V gene sequence: CDR1 SGHTA, CDR2 FQGNSA. CDR3 in amino acids: CASSLVGGQGAYGYTF. DNA for the CDR3: TGTGCCAGCAGCTTAGTAGGTGGTCAGGGCGCCTATGGCTACACCTTC. The variable domain in full, with the rest retrieved from reference TRBV7-2 and TRBJ1-2, is GAGVSQSPSNKVTEKGKDVELRCDPISGHTALYWYRQSLGQGLEFLIYFQGNSAPDKSGLPSDRFSAERTGGSVSTLTIQRTQQEDSAVYLCASSLVGGQGAYGYTFGSGTRLTVV.

In this sample, this clone turned up a few times. This chain links TRBV4-1 with TRBJ1-1, with a tentative D call TRBD1 (6 bases). Germline assignment: CDR1 MGHRA and CDR2 YSYEKL. V was trimmed by 0 bases and J by 0 bases, leaving 8 bases between them. CDR3 size: 15 residues. This CDR3 reads CASSQETGVNTEAFF. The CDR3 DNA is TGCGCCAGCAGCCAAGAGACAGGCGTGAACACTGAAGCTTTCTTT.

V usage is TRBV15 and J usage is TRBJ2-7; 8 nucleotides align to TRBD1. J gave up 0 bases and V 0 bases, and 7 bases lay outside the gene matches. This CDR3 region has 17 residues. Germline lookup yields CDR1 LNHNV and CDR2 YYDKDF (reference sequence). The CDR3 region is CATSRDSGRGHSYEQYF. The DNA of the CDR3 is TGTGCCACCAGCAGAGATAGCGGCAGGGGGCACTCCTACGAGCAGTACTTC.

The chain carries TRBV27 and TRBJ1-4, with D possibly matching TRBD1 (5 bases). This CDR3 has 14 amino acids. The V end lost 5 bases, the J end lost 2 bases, and 9 bases lay between the germline ends. CDR1 is MNHEY, CDR2 SMNVEV, per germline (reference sequence). The CDR3 DNA reads as TGTGCCAGCAGTCCAGGGAGGACTAATGAAAAACTGTTTTTT. Protein product: CASSPGRTNEKLFF.

The rearrangement links TRBV2 to TRBJ2-2, with 8 positions matching TRBD2. This CDR3 is built from 12 residues. CDR1 and CDR2 (germline): SNHLY, FYNNEI. The V gene end was trimmed by 10 bases and the J gene end by 4 bases; junction bases not matched to a gene: 2. CDR3 in DNA: TGTGCCACCGGGGGGGGCACCGGGGAGCTGTTTTTT. Translating gives CATGGGTGELFF.

V usage is TRBV5-5 and J usage is TRBJ2-2; the D is unclear. V was shortened by 0 bases and J by 7 bases, with 7 bases between the two germline ends. CDR3 length equals 13 residues. Germline values: CDR1 SGHKS, CDR2 YYEKEE (reference sequence). The CDR3 loop reads CASSLDPDGELFF. The CDR3 DNA sequence: TGTGCCAGCAGCTTGGATCCAGACGGGGAGCTGTTTTTT.

The chain carries TRBV7-2 and TRBJ2-2; 8 nucleotides line up with TRBD1. The CDR3 spans 15 residues. V gave up 6 bases and J gave up 5 bases; unmatched junction bases: 8. From germline, CDR1 is SGHTA and CDR2 FQGNSA. Here the CDR3 reads CASSRQGRGTGELFF. CDR3 DNA: TGTGCCAGCAGTCGACAGGGGCGAGGGACCGGGGAGCTGTTTTTT.

This chain links TRBV19 with TRBJ2-1; 7 bases are a match to TRBD2. The CDR3 spans 14 residues. Losses at the gene ends were 11 bases for V and 0 bases for J; bases not matched to a gene: 7. Germline V gene sequence: CDR1 LNHDA, CDR2 SQIVND (reference sequence). CDR3 nucleotides: TGTGCCTCAAACCCGGGGGGCTCCTACAATGAGCAGTTCTTC. Amino acids: CASNPGGSYNEQFF.

The chain has TRBV6-5 and TRBJ2-7; D is perhaps TRBD2 (7 bases). Per the germline V gene, CDR1 is MNHEY and CDR2 is SVGAGI. Trimming removed 8 bases from V and 6 bases from J, with 17 bases in between. The CDR3 covers 13 residues. The chain's CDR3 is CASLSRGASEQYF. In DNA, the CDR3 is TGTGCCAGCCTCTCCCGGGGGGCTAGCGAGCAGTACTTC.

The table lists this clone with a count of one. V and J are TRBV27 and TRBJ1-5; tentatively, D is TRBD1 (6 bases). V was clipped by 8 bases and J by 1 base, with 15 bases between them. This CDR3 has 15 residues. The germline CDR1 and CDR2 sequences are MNHEY and SMNVEV (reference sequence). CDR3 sequence: CASRKQGRSNQPQHF. CDR3 DNA sequence: TGTGCCAGCCGCAAACAGGGACGGAGCAATCAGCCCCAGCATTTT.

The chain employs TRBV23-1 and TRBJ2-1; possibly TRBD2 for D (5 bases). Being an ORF, TRBV23-1 has a function that is uncertain. Trimming took 7 bases from V and 6 from J, leaving 13 bases between them. The CDR3 sequence is 13 residues long. The CDR3 protein is CASIALIGNEQFF. The CDR3 region has the DNA TGCGCCAGCATAGCGCTAATCGGCAATGAGCAGTTCTTC.

This chain uses TRBV12-5 with TRBJ2-1; 8 bases match TRBD1. The junction had 4 bases not matched to a gene; V was cut back by 5 bases and J by 10 bases. Germline assignment: CDR1 LGHNT and CDR2 FRNRAP. The CDR3 runs to 12 residues. The CDR3 here is CASGLDREEQFF. CDR3 DNA: TGTGCTAGTGGTCTGGACAGGGAAGAGCAGTTCTTC.

The J gene is TRBJ2-7, the V gene TRBV4-3; no reliable D call. V shed 0 bases and J shed 3 bases, with 12 bases lying between them. Germline CDR1 is LGHNA and CDR2 is YSLEER. This CDR3 has 15 amino acids. CDR3 sequence (DNA): TGCGCCAGCAGCCAAGACCAGGCTTTCCTCTACGAGCAGTACTTC. Its protein product is CASSQDQAFLYEQYF.

V gene TRBV6-4 combines with J gene TRBJ1-2, with a possible D match to TRBD1 (6 bases). Germline V lookup: CDR1 MRHNA, CDR2 SNTAGT. The CDR3 is 15 residues long. V was cut by 0 bases and J by 8 bases, with 16 bases left in between. The CDR3, as DNA: TGTGCCAGCAGTGACTCTGGAGACAGGACGTGGGGCTACACCTTC. Its translation: CASSDSGDRTWGYTF.

J is TRBJ2-7 and V is TRBV12-3 or TRBV12-4, with a weak D call TRBD2 (5 bases). Trimming stripped 0 bases from V and 6 bases from J, with 9 bases between. This CDR3 has 13 amino acids. CDR3 sequence (DNA): TGTGCCAGCAGTTTAGCGTTGGGAGCCGAGCAGTACTTC. It specifies CASSLALGAEQYF.

V usage is TRBV9 and J usage is TRBJ2-7; 11 nucleotides align to TRBD1. CDR1 is SGDLS, CDR2 YYNGEE, per germline. Trimming took 4 bases from V and 2 from J; bases not matched to a gene: 2. The CDR3 covers 14 residues. The CDR3 nucleotides read TGTGCCAGCAGCCTGGGACAGGGGGCCTACGAGCAGTACTTC. Translation gives CASSLGQGAYEQYF.

This chain links TRBV11-2 with TRBJ2-3; possibly TRBD1 for D (6 bases). The CDR3 is made up of 14 amino acids. Germline V gene lookup returns CDR1 SGHAT and CDR2 FQNNGV. V dropped 3 bases and J dropped 6 bases, with 13 bases sitting between them. Here the CDR3 DNA reads TGTGCCAGCAGCTTGGCAGGGGCTTGGGATACGCAGTATTTT. Its protein is CASSLAGAWDTQYF.

The genes are TRBV2 and TRBJ2-7; D is unclear. The CDR3 extends over 13 amino acids. The germline V and J ends were trimmed by 3 bases and 4 bases, with 10 bases remaining between them. Germline V gene sequence: CDR1 SNHLY, CDR2 FYNNEI. In nucleotides, the CDR3 is TGTGCCAGCAGTGACGGTTTTGAGTACGAGCAGTACTTC. Amino acids: CASSDGFEYEQYF.

The CDR3 is CASSQAPDLAAYEQYF. The DNA for the CDR3 is TGTGCCAGCAGCCAAGCCCCGGACCTAGCGGCCTACGAGCAGTACTTC. The rearrangement links TRBV14 to TRBJ2-7, with TRBD2 matching 7 bases. This CDR3 spans 16 amino acids. Per the germline V gene, CDR1 is SGHDN and CDR2 is FVKESK. Trimming removed 1 base from V and 2 bases from J; junction bases left unmatched: 8.

This clone was seen only once. The rearrangement uses TRBV19 and TRBJ1-2, with D uncertain. This CDR3 contains 13 residues. V lost 3 bases and J lost 2, with 7 bases in between. Germline V gene sequence: CDR1 LNHDA, CDR2 SQIVND (reference sequence). CDR3 nucleotides: TGTGCCAGTAGTATGATAGAGAACTATGGCTACACCTTC. It translates to CASSMIENYGYTF.

In the case of this clone: Other DNA sequences in this sample translate to the same CDR3. The chain carries TRBV9 and TRBJ2-2; 8 nucleotides line up with TRBD1. Per germline, CDR1 SGDLS and CDR2 YYNGEE. The junction had 1 base not matched to a gene; V was cut back by 2 bases and J by 1 base. This CDR3 has 15 residues. CDR3 sequence: CASSVGQENTGELFF. The CDR3 nucleotides are TGTGCCAGCAGCGTGGGACAGGAGAACACCGGGGAGCTGTTTTTT.

This sequence joins TRBV19 and TRBJ2-2; 10 bases match TRBD1. Germline V gives CDR1 LNHDA, CDR2 SQIVND (reference sequence). This CDR3 has 18 residues. V trimming: 6 bases; J trimming: 5 bases; junction bases outside the gene matches: 15. For the CDR3, the DNA is TGTGCCAGTAGCACTCGGCATCCGGGACAGGGGCGAACCGGGGAGCTGTTTTTT. Translated: CASSTRHPGQGRTGELFF.

V and J are TRBV11-2 and TRBJ2-7; 10 bases map to TRBD2. The V gene end was trimmed by 1 base and the J gene end by 5 bases; junction bases not matched to a gene: 8. This CDR3 spans 16 amino acids. Germline CDR1 SGHAT, CDR2 FQNNGV. CDR3 protein: CASSLARLAGAHEQYF. CDR3 bases: TGTGCCAGCAGCTTAGCGAGGCTAGCGGGGGCCCACGAGCAGTACTTC.

The rearrangement uses TRBV5-6 and TRBJ1-6; 7 positions match TRBD1. J was trimmed by 8 bases and V by 4 bases; bases with no gene match: 9. In germline, CDR1 is SGHDT, CDR2 YYEEEE. CDR3 length: 15 residues. The CDR3 reads CASSGGQMGHSPLHF. The DNA for the CDR3 is TGTGCCAGCAGCGGGGGACAGATGGGACATTCACCCCTCCACTTT.

The rearrangement uses TRBV5-1 and TRBJ1-1; TRBD1 matches at 9 bases. The CDR3 has 14 residues. The germline V gene has CDR1 SGHRS and CDR2 YFSETQ. V was pared by 0 bases and J by 7 bases, with 4 bases of the junction left unmatched. CDR3 DNA: TGCGCCAGCAGCTTGGAGCGACAGGGGGATGAAGCTTTCTTT. It specifies CASSLERQGDEAFF.